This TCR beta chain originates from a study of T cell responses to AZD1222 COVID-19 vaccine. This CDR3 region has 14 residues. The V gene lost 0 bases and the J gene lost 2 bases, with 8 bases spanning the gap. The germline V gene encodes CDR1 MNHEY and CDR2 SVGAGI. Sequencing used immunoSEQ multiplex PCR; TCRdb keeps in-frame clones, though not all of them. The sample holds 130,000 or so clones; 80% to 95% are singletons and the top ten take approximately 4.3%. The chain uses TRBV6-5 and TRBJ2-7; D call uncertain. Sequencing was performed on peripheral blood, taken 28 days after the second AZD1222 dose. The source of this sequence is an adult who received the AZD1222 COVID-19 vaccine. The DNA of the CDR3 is TGTGCCAGCAGTTACTCCTTCCAGGCCTACGAGCAGTACTTC. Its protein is CASSYSFQAYEQYF.